One and the same sample provided the 29 T cell receptor beta chains below, sequenced in a study of CD8+CD57+ T cells in acquired aplastic anemia. Template material for TCR beta VDJ and CDR3 profiling consisted of genomic DNA. TCRdb re-called the reads with MiXCR, one entry per CDR3 protein. The sample includes roughly 100,000 distinct CDR3 sequences, 65% to 70% seen only once; the top ten take about 62%. Previously, flow cytometry had revealed CD8+CD57+ cell expansion in the patients chosen for sequencing. Sequenced material: sorted CD4+, CD8+, or CD8+CD57+ T cells (not recorded which) from PBMCs. The origin of the receptors is a human donor with aplastic anemia.

The chain has TRBV29-1 and TRBJ2-7; D is tentatively TRBD1 or TRBD2 (5 bases each). From germline, CDR1 is SQVTM and CDR2 ANQGSEA. This CDR3 is built from 13 residues. V was trimmed by 1 base and J by 4 bases, leaving 11 bases between them. The chain's CDR3 is CSVEAGTLYEQYF. For the CDR3, the DNA is TGCAGCGTTGAAGCGGGGACGCTGTACGAGCAGTACTTC.

The chain combines TRBV19 with TRBJ2-3; D is perhaps TRBD1 or TRBD2 (6 bases each). The germline CDR1 and CDR2 sequences are LNHDA and SQIVND (reference sequence). CDR3 length: 12 amino acids. V was trimmed by 6 bases and J by 4 bases, leaving 8 bases between them. CDR3 coding DNA: TGTGCCAGTAGGGAGGGGGCAGATACGCAGTATTTT. Translation gives CASREGADTQYF.

The rearrangement links TRBV15 to TRBJ2-3; D gene ambiguous. V was cut by 1 base and J by 0 bases, with 8 bases left in between. From germline, CDR1 is LNHNV and CDR2 YYDKDF (reference sequence). The CDR3 is 15 residues long. The CDR3 sequence: CATSRVGDSTDTQYF. The CDR3 DNA sequence: TGTGCCACCAGCAGAGTTGGAGATAGCACAGATACGCAGTATTTT.

This clonotype has just a few counts. This sequence joins TRBV7-9 and TRBJ1-6; D is unresolved. Per the germline V gene, CDR1 is SEHNR and CDR2 is FQNEAQ (reference sequence). This CDR3 is 12 amino acids long. The ends were cut back, 6 bases at V and 10 bases at J, with 10 bases in the middle. CDR3 bases: TGTGCCAGCAGTCTAAGGTCCTCACCCCTCCACTTT. Protein sequence: CASSLRSSPLHF.

This chain joins TRBV7-8 and TRBJ2-7; 8 bases map to TRBD1. Germline V lookup: CDR1 SGHVS, CDR2 FQNEAQ. This CDR3 contains 14 residues. V trimming: 5 bases; J trimming: 5 bases; junction bases outside the gene matches: 8. CDR3 amino acids: CASSQPGQVHEQYF. DNA for the CDR3: TGTGCCAGCAGCCAACCGGGACAGGTCCACGAGCAGTACTTC.

The chain joins TRBV11-2 to TRBJ1-2; 8 bases are shared with TRBD1. The CDR3 loop spans 16 amino acids. V shed 5 bases and J 7 bases; nucleotides not matched to a gene: 15. CDR1 and CDR2 (germline): SGHAT, FQNNGV. The CDR3 coding sequence is TGTGCCAGCAGCAACCGAGAGGTGGACAGGGCACCTGGCTACACCTTC. Its translation is CASSNREVDRAPGYTF. Full variable domain (rest looked up from reference TRBV11-2 and TRBJ1-2): EAGVAQSPRYKIIEKRQSVAFWCNPISGHATLYWYQQILGQGPKLLIQFQNNGVVDDSQLPKDRFSAERLKGVDSTLKIQPAKLEDSAVYLCASSNREVDRAPGYTFGSGTRLTVV.

This clonotype was counted only a few times. This chain links TRBV4-3 with TRBJ1-1, with TRBD1 as a possible D gene (5 bases). This CDR3 has 14 amino acids. Germline lookup yields CDR1 LGHNA and CDR2 YSLEER. Trimming shortened V by 4 bases and J by 1 base, and 10 bases separated the two germline ends. This chain's CDR3 is CASSPRDWNTEAFF. The CDR3 DNA sequence: TGCGCCAGCAGCCCGCGGGACTGGAACACTGAAGCTTTCTTT.

This chain uses TRBV20-1 with TRBJ1-6; no clear D. V was trimmed by 0 bases and J by 9 bases, leaving 15 bases between them. CDR3 length: 15 amino acids. Germline-derived CDR1 and CDR2 are DFQATT and SNEGSKA (reference sequence). CDR3 loop: CSARDPEFGSSPLHF. CDR3 DNA sequence: TGCAGTGCTAGAGATCCCGAGTTCGGTAGTTCACCCCTCCACTTT.

This clonotype was detected only once. The chain joins TRBV20-1 to TRBJ2-7; 8 nucleotides agree with TRBD2. The V gene's germline CDR1 is DFQATT and CDR2 SNEGSKA (reference sequence). The junction had 6 bases not matched to a gene; V was cut back by 0 bases and J by 5 bases. The CDR3 has 14 residues. The CDR3, as DNA: TGCAGTGCTAGAGATGGGGGGCGGGAGGACGAGCAGTACTTC. Translation gives CSARDGGREDEQYF.

This clonotype turned up a few times. The V call is TRBV20-1, the J call TRBJ2-7; no firm D call. Germline values: CDR1 DFQATT, CDR2 SNEGSKA (reference sequence). With 0 bases removed from V and 2 bases from J, the gap between germline ends came to 5 bases. The CDR3 is made up of 12 amino acids. The chain's CDR3 is CSAREDTYEQYF. The CDR3 DNA sequence: TGCAGTGCTAGAGAGGATACCTACGAGCAGTACTTC.

The chain recombines TRBV7-9 with TRBJ2-5, with 7 positions matching TRBD1. Losses at the gene ends were 6 bases for V and 2 bases for J; bases not matched to a gene: 3. In germline, CDR1 is SEHNR, CDR2 FQNEAQ (reference sequence). The CDR3 is made up of 13 amino acids. The CDR3 protein is CASRQQGQETQYF. The CDR3 DNA is TGTGCCAGCAGACAACAGGGGCAAGAGACCCAGTACTTC.

The chain is built from TRBV15 and TRBJ2-1, with 10 nucleotides matching TRBD2. Looked up from germline, CDR1 is LNHNV and CDR2 is YYDKDF (reference sequence). Losses at the gene ends were 5 bases for V and 5 bases for J; bases not matched to a gene: 6. This CDR3 has 15 residues. The CDR3: CATSLSGRINNEQFF. DNA of the CDR3: TGTGCCACCAGCCTTAGCGGGAGGATCAACAATGAGCAGTTCTTC.

This clonotype was observed once. The chain employs TRBV19 and TRBJ1-1, with TRBD1 as a possible D gene (6 bases). CDR3 length: 14 amino acids. The V and J ends lost 4 bases and 5 bases respectively, with 14 bases between them. The V gene's germline CDR1 is LNHDA and CDR2 SQIVND (reference sequence). The CDR3 DNA is TGTGCCAGTAGTAAGCCAGGGGATAAGACTGAAGCTTTCTTT. It is translated as CASSKPGDKTEAFF.

The chain combines TRBV24-1 with TRBJ1-2, with a possible D match to TRBD1 (5 bases). Trimming left V 6 bases short and J 2 bases short, with 9 bases between. The CDR3 contains 13 residues. The germline V gene has CDR1 KGHDR and CDR2 SFDVKD. CDR3 amino acids: CATSPGGNYGYTF. The CDR3 DNA follows: TGTGCCACCAGTCCCGGGGGAAACTATGGCTACACCTTC.

The V call is TRBV10-3, the J call TRBJ2-2; 8 bases are shared with TRBD1. The CDR3 contains 14 residues. After removal of 6 bases from V and 0 bases from J, the junction contained 0 bases not matched to a gene. CDR1 is ENHRY, CDR2 SYGVKD, per germline. In DNA form, the CDR3 reads TGTGCCATCAGGGGACAGGCGAACACCGGGGAGCTGTTTTTT. This gives the protein CAIRGQANTGELFF.

V usage is TRBV7-3 and J usage is TRBJ1-6; TRBD1 might be the D (6 bases). CDR1 is SGHTA, CDR2 FQGTGA, per germline. Trimming removed 1 base at V and 7 bases at J, with 11 bases between. The CDR3 runs 15 residues. Written as DNA, the CDR3 is TGTGCCAGCAGCTTAAGGCGCCAGGGGAATTCACCCCTCCACTTT. As protein: CASSLRRQGNSPLHF.

This chain links TRBV5-4 with TRBJ1-2, with D perhaps TRBD1 (5 bases). The CDR3 extends over 15 amino acids. In germline, CDR1 is SGHNT, CDR2 YYREEE (reference sequence). Trimming took off 0 bases at V and 1 base at J, with 10 bases between the two ends. The CDR3 coding sequence is TGTGCCAGCAGCTTGGCCGGGGGTAGTAACTATGGCTACACCTTC. Amino acid sequence: CASSLAGGSNYGYTF.

The J gene is TRBJ1-1, the V gene TRBV29-1, with TRBD1 identical over 8 bases. V dropped 8 bases and J dropped 1; count of bases not matched to a gene: 12. Germline CDR1 and CDR2: SQVTM and ANQGSEA. There are 15 residues in the CDR3. The CDR3 protein is CSTSGGFLGNTEAFF. CDR3 nucleotide sequence: TGCAGCACGTCAGGGGGCTTTTTAGGGAACACTGAAGCTTTCTTT.

Comments on this clonotype: A much larger clonotype is one base distant, so this may be a read error. The chain links TRBV9 to TRBJ2-2; D possibly corresponds to TRBD2 (5 bases). This CDR3 has 12 residues. Per the germline V gene, CDR1 is SGDLS and CDR2 is YYNGEE. The CDR3 loop reads CASSAVTGEPFF. The CDR3 DNA reads as TGTGCCAGCAGCGCAGTTACCGGGGAGCCGTTTTTT.

This clonotype was observed once. The chain has TRBV19 and TRBJ2-2, with TRBD1 matching 11 bases. From germline, CDR1 is LNHDA and CDR2 SQIVND (reference sequence). The CDR3 loop spans 16 amino acids. V trimming: 5 bases; J trimming: 6 bases; junction bases outside the gene matches: 8. This CDR3 reads CASSVPPGQGAGELFF. CDR3 nucleotides: TGTGCCAGTAGTGTTCCCCCGGGACAGGGGGCCGGGGAGCTGTTTTTT.

The rearrangement joins TRBV7-2 to TRBJ2-7; D ambiguous. V lost 6 bases to trimming and J lost 6 bases, with 9 bases between them. Germline loops: CDR1 SGHTA, CDR2 FQGNSA. CDR3 size: 11 residues. As DNA, the CDR3 is TGTGCCAGCAGTTTATATGGCGAGCAGTACTTC. Protein: CASSLYGEQYF.

J is TRBJ1-2 and V is TRBV19; no reliable D call. Looked up from germline, CDR1 is LNHDA and CDR2 is SQIVND (reference sequence). The CDR3 is 13 amino acids. Trimming removed 3 bases from V and 6 bases from J, with 11 bases in between. The DNA of the CDR3 is TGTGCCAGTAGTATGTCCAGGAGGGATGGCTACACCTTC. Protein sequence: CASSMSRRDGYTF.

The CDR3 DNA is TGTGCCAGCAGCTTAGCGTTGAATCGCTCCCCCACAGATACGCAGTATTTT. It yields the protein CASSLALNRSPTDTQYF. This chain joins TRBV7-2 and TRBJ2-3; D is unclear. Looked up from germline, CDR1 is SGHTA and CDR2 is FQGNSA. Trimming cost V 0 bases and J 2 bases, with 15 bases left between them. The CDR3 is 17 residues long.

This chain joins TRBV6-5 and TRBJ2-5; 9 bases agree with TRBD2. The last part of the DNA fits TRBJ2-7 better; the J call may be wrong. The CDR3 spans 15 residues. Germline lookup yields CDR1 MNHEY and CDR2 SVGAGI. CDR3 amino acids: CASSYLAGGPYEQYF. The CDR3 coding sequence is TGTGCCAGCAGTTACCTTGCGGGGGGGCCCTACGAGCAGTACTTC.

The chain carries TRBV7-9 and TRBJ2-7; 9 bases map to TRBD1. The CDR3 sequence is 15 residues long. Germline loops: CDR1 SEHNR, CDR2 FQNEAQ (reference sequence). With 4 bases clipped from V and 3 bases from J, the junction kept 7 bases outside the gene matches. The CDR3 DNA is TGTGCCAGCAGCTCAGGACAGGGGTGGATCTACGAGCAGTACTTC. It encodes CASSSGQGWIYEQYF.

V usage is TRBV2 and J usage is TRBJ1-2; TRBD1 aligns across 8 bases. CDR3 length: 15 amino acids. V shed 2 bases, J shed 2 bases, and the junction held 4 bases outside the gene matches. Germline CDR1 and CDR2: SNHLY and FYNNEI. The CDR3 is CASSELRTGNYGYTF. CDR3 DNA: TGTGCCAGCAGTGAATTGCGGACAGGGAACTATGGCTACACCTTC.

The table lists this clonotype with a few counts. The chain recombines TRBV20-1 with TRBJ2-3; TRBD2 is a possible D gene (5 bases). The CDR3 is 11 amino acids. Per the germline V gene, CDR1 is DFQATT and CDR2 is SNEGSKA (reference sequence). V shed 6 bases and J shed 3 bases, with 7 bases lying between them. The CDR3 spells CSARRTDTQYF. CDR3 DNA: TGCAGTGCGAGGAGGACAGATACGCAGTATTTT.

There are many counts of this clonotype. The CDR3 reads CSARDPDIPTGELFF. In DNA form, the CDR3 reads TGCAGTGCTAGAGATCCTGACATACCCACCGGGGAGCTGTTTTTT. This chain links TRBV20-1 with TRBJ2-2; D gene unclear. V was trimmed by 0 bases and J by 4 bases, leaving 12 bases between them. CDR3 length: 15 amino acids. Per germline, CDR1 DFQATT and CDR2 SNEGSKA (reference sequence).

The chain's CDR3 is CSARDRTGGGNQPQHF. CDR3 bases: TGCAGTGCTAGAGACCGGACAGGGGGCGGCAATCAGCCCCAGCATTTT. The V gene is TRBV20-1, the J gene TRBJ1-5; 11 bases agree with TRBD1. CDR1 and CDR2 (germline): DFQATT, SNEGSKA (reference sequence). The CDR3 is 16 amino acids. Trimming cost V 0 bases and J 2 bases; bases outside gene matches: 3.